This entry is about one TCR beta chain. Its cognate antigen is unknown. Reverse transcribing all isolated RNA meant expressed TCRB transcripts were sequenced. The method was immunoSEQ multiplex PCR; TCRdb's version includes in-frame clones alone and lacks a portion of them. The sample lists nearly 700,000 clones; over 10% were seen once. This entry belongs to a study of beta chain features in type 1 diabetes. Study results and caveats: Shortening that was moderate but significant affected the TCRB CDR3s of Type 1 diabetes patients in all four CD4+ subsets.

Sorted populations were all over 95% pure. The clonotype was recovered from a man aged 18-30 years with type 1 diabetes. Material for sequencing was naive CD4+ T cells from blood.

The CDR3, as DNA: TGTGCCAGCAGTGTCATCCCAGGGACGAACACCGGGGAGCTGTTTTTT. It yields the protein CASSVIPGTNTGELFF. The rearrangement uses TRBV2 and TRBJ2-2, with TRBD1 as a possible D gene (5 bases). Germline-derived CDR1 and CDR2 are SNHLY and FYNNEI. The CDR3 loop spans 16 amino acids. Trimming left V 4 bases short and J 0 bases short, with 12 bases between.